Presented here are 26 T cell receptor beta chains from one specimen sequenced in a study of shared clonotypes between healthy human individuals. Profiling relied on immunoSEQ multiplex PCR, and the TCRdb table lists in-frame clones only, not all of them. The table lists fewer than 600,000 clones, 79% of them singletons, with 13% in the top ten. The sequenced sample was PBMCs. Receptors originate from a woman aged 40 to 50 in good health. Some clones in this sample may be carry-over from other donors' samples.

This chain connects TRBV19 to TRBJ1-1, with 8 bases identical to TRBD1. V was pared by 8 bases and J by 1 base, with 9 bases of the junction left unmatched. Germline lookup yields CDR1 LNHDA and CDR2 SQIVND (reference sequence). This CDR3 spans 15 amino acids. Written as DNA, the CDR3 is TGTGCCAGTCGCTCTAACAGGGGGGCGAACACTGAAGCTTTCTTT. Translated, it gives CASRSNRGANTEAFF.

The V gene is TRBV7-9, the J gene TRBJ2-7, with D maybe TRBD2 (6 bases). The CDR3 covers 14 residues. Trimming stripped 3 bases from V and 4 bases from J, with 13 bases between. Germline V gives CDR1 SEHNR, CDR2 FQNEAQ (reference sequence). The CDR3 region is CASSFGGTGYEQYF. CDR3 coding DNA: TGTGCCAGCAGCTTTGGCGGGACGGGATACGAGCAGTACTTC.

This clone was found many times. The rearrangement joins TRBV19 to TRBJ2-1, with D uncertain. This CDR3 has 9 residues. The germline V and J ends were trimmed by 11 bases and 5 bases, with 4 bases remaining between them. The germline CDR1 and CDR2 sequences are LNHDA and SQIVND (reference sequence). CDR3 sequence: CAEDNEQFF. The CDR3 DNA reads as TGTGCCGAGGACAATGAGCAGTTCTTC.

The chain is built from TRBV7-9 and TRBJ2-4, with 11 positions matching TRBD1. V was pared by 5 bases and J by 0 bases, with 9 bases of the junction left unmatched. The CDR3 is 18 amino acids. Germline loops: CDR1 SEHNR, CDR2 FQNEAQ (reference sequence). CDR3 amino acids: CASSTIPGTGGAKNIQYF. In nucleotides, the CDR3 is TGTGCCAGCAGCACCATTCCCGGGACAGGGGGAGCCAAAAACATTCAGTACTTC.

The chain couples TRBV18 to TRBJ2-5; 10 positions agree with TRBD1. Trimming removed 3 bases from V and 4 bases from J; junction bases left unmatched: 5. Germline CDR1 KGHSH, CDR2 LQKENI. The CDR3 loop spans 15 amino acids. Here the CDR3 DNA reads TGTGCCAGCTCACCGACAGGGGGCCTTTTAGAGACCCAGTACTTC. Translation: CASSPTGGLLETQYF. Based on the CDR3 plus reference TRBV18 and TRBJ2-5, the full variable domain is NAGVMQNPRHLVRRRGQEARLRCSPMKGHSHVYWYRQLPEEGLKFMVYLQKENIIDESGMPKERFSAEFPKEGPSILRIQQVVRGDSAAYFCASSPTGGLLETQYFGPGTRLLVL.

V gene TRBV6-6 combines with J gene TRBJ2-3; no firm D call. Trimming took 4 bases from V and 12 from J, leaving 14 bases between them. CDR3 length equals 12 residues. From germline, CDR1 is MNHNY and CDR2 SVGAGI (reference sequence). The CDR3 DNA reads TGTGCCAGCAGTTCAGGTTCCCAGGTCCAGTATTTT. Protein sequence: CASSSGSQVQYF.

The rearrangement links TRBV28 to TRBJ2-1, with a possible D match to TRBD1 (6 bases). This CDR3 comprises 15 residues. V was pared by 0 bases and J by 8 bases, with 14 bases between. The germline gives CDR1 MDHEN, CDR2 SYDVKM. For the CDR3, the DNA is TGTGCCAGCAGTTTATGGGGGGCTAACGGGGATGAGCAGTTCTTC. Translating it yields CASSLWGANGDEQFF.

V usage is TRBV29-1 and J usage is TRBJ2-1; 11 nucleotides match TRBD2. The CDR3 loop spans 14 amino acids. The trim removed 6 bases at V and 7 bases at J, leaving 8 bases unmatched. Germline values: CDR1 SQVTM, CDR2 ANQGSEA. This chain's CDR3 is CSVASPSGRNEQFF. CDR3 in DNA: TGCAGCGTAGCCTCACCTAGCGGGAGGAATGAGCAGTTCTTC.

The V call is TRBV5-4, the J call TRBJ2-7; 7 bases align to TRBD2. Germline lookup yields CDR1 SGHNT and CDR2 YYREEE (reference sequence). The CDR3 runs 17 residues. V was pared by 4 bases and J by 3 bases, with 16 bases of the junction left unmatched. CDR3: CASSQSVSREILYEQYF. The DNA of the CDR3 is TGTGCCAGCAGCCAATCGGTATCGCGGGAGATTCTCTACGAGCAGTACTTC. Combining the CDR3 with reference TRBV5-4 and TRBJ2-7 gives the whole variable domain ETGVTQSPTHLIKTRGQQVTLRCSSQSGHNTVSWYQQALGQGPQFIFQYYREEENGRGNFPPRFSGLQFPNYSSELNVNALELDDSALYLCASSQSVSREILYEQYFGPGTRLTVT.

On this clone itself: With a far larger clone one base away, a read error is the likely cause. The V gene is TRBV7-9, the J gene TRBJ1-1; D is perhaps TRBD1 (5 bases). Trimming took off 3 bases at V and 4 bases at J, with 9 bases between the two ends. The CDR3 is 13 amino acids. Per the germline V gene, CDR1 is SEHNR and CDR2 is FQNEAQ (reference sequence). CDR3 region: CASSFWGSTEAFF. CDR3 coding DNA: TGTGCCAGCAGCTTTTGGGGGAGCACTGAAGCTTTCTTT.

In this sample, this clone turned up a few times. The chain employs TRBV9 and TRBJ2-1; 8 positions agree with TRBD1. CDR3 length equals 14 residues. Germline V CDR1 and CDR2: SGDLS, YYNGEE. V shed 0 bases and J 12 bases; nucleotides not matched to a gene: 8. The CDR3 reads CASSVGYRGIWQFF. The CDR3 DNA sequence: TGTGCCAGCAGCGTAGGATACAGGGGGATTTGGCAGTTCTTC.

This clone is a singleton in its sample. The chain recombines TRBV15 with TRBJ2-5; D is perhaps TRBD1 or TRBD2 (5 bases each). Looked up from germline, CDR1 is LNHNV and CDR2 is YYDKDF (reference sequence). The V end lost 0 bases, the J end lost 3 bases, and 11 bases lay between the germline ends. The CDR3 consists of 15 residues. The CDR3 nucleotides are TGTGCCACCAGCAGAGATTATGGGGGAGAAGAGACCCAGTACTTC. It specifies CATSRDYGGEETQYF.

The rearrangement uses TRBV2 and TRBJ2-3; 9 bases fit TRBD1. CDR1 is SNHLY and CDR2 is FYNNEI in the germline V gene. The CDR3 length is 14 residues. The V and J ends lost 6 bases and 3 bases, in that order; junction bases with no gene match: 4. In nucleotides, the CDR3 is TGTGCCAGCAGAGCCGGGACAGGGACAGATACGCAGTATTTT. It yields the protein CASRAGTGTDTQYF.

Points on this clone: One end of the junction is discordant with germline, which a read error may explain. This chain links TRBV10-1 with TRBJ2-4, with D perhaps TRBD1 or TRBD2 (5 bases each). The CDR3 has 14 residues. The V gene's germline CDR1 is WNHNN and CDR2 SYGVQD (reference sequence). CDR3 in amino acids: CASSGSGSKNVQYF. Written as DNA, the CDR3 is TGCGCCAGCAGTGGATCAGGGAGTAAAAACGTTCAGTACTTC.

This clone was counted ten times or more. The CDR3 loop reads CASSIATGTDTQYF. For the CDR3, the DNA is TGTGCCAGTAGTATAGCCACTGGCACAGATACGCAGTATTTT. The rearrangement uses TRBV19 and TRBJ2-3; D unresolved. V was clipped by 1 base and J by 1 base, with 6 bases between them. The length of the CDR3 is 14 residues. Germline V CDR1 and CDR2: LNHDA, SQIVND (reference sequence). Variable domain in full (rest from reference TRBV19 and TRBJ2-3): DGGITQSPKYLFRKEGQNVTLSCEQNLNHDAMYWYRQDPGQGLRLIYYSQIVNDFQKGDIAEGYSVSREKKESFPLTVTSAQKNPTAFYLCASSIATGTDTQYFGPGTRLTVL.

V gene TRBV27 combines with J gene TRBJ2-3; D possibly corresponds to TRBD2 (6 bases). The ends were cut back, 9 bases at V and 2 bases at J, with 15 bases in the middle. CDR3 size: 14 residues. Germline CDR1 and CDR2: MNHEY and SMNVEV (reference sequence). The chain's CDR3 is CASNRALATDTQYF. The DNA for the CDR3 is TGTGCCAGTAATAGGGCACTAGCCACAGATACGCAGTATTTT.

The chain combines TRBV2 with TRBJ2-5; D possibly uses TRBD1 or TRBD2 (5 bases each). Trimming took off 7 bases at V and 5 bases at J, with 11 bases between the two ends. The germline V gene has CDR1 SNHLY and CDR2 FYNNEI. There are 12 residues in the CDR3. The CDR3 nucleotides read TGTGCCAGCACGGGGACGGGGGAGACCCAGTACTTC. Encoded protein: CASTGTGETQYF.

The V call is TRBV15, the J call TRBJ2-7; D call uncertain. Germline CDR1 is LNHNV and CDR2 is YYDKDF (reference sequence). Trimming shortened V by 3 bases and J by 3 bases, and 6 bases separated the two germline ends. CDR3 length equals 12 residues. The CDR3 is CATSRNHYEQYF. In DNA, the CDR3 is TGTGCCACCAGCAGGAACCACTACGAGCAGTACTTC.

In its sample, this clone was seen once. The V call is TRBV28, the J call TRBJ2-3, with 10 bases fitting TRBD2. Trimming cost V 6 bases and J 6 bases; bases outside gene matches: 9. CDR1 MDHEN and CDR2 SYDVKM come from the germline V gene. The CDR3 contains 15 residues. The CDR3 DNA sequence: TGTGCCAGCAGCCGCGGACTAGCGGCCGGGGATACGCAGTATTTT. It yields the protein CASSRGLAAGDTQYF.

This clone has more than one count but fewer than ten. This sample includes further DNA sequences coding for the same CDR3. The gene calls are TRBV6-5 and TRBJ2-2; D unclear. The CDR3 consists of 14 residues. V gave up 0 bases and J gave up 2 bases, with 4 bases separating them. Germline assignment: CDR1 MNHEY and CDR2 SVGAGI. The CDR3 DNA sequence: TGTGCCAGCAGTTACTCAGAAAACACCGGGGAGCTGTTTTTT. It codes for CASSYSENTGELFF.

The chain employs TRBV28 and TRBJ2-7; the match to TRBD2 covers 13 bases. Germline V lookup: CDR1 MDHEN, CDR2 SYDVKM. The CDR3 runs 15 residues. V lost 5 bases to trimming and J lost 5 bases; unmatched junction nucleotides: 6. The CDR3 is CASSKLAGGRNEQYF. The CDR3 DNA reads TGTGCCAGCAGTAAACTAGCGGGAGGGCGTAACGAGCAGTACTTC.

On this clone itself: This may come from a read error, since a much larger clone is one base off. Other DNA sequences of this sample code for an identical CDR3. This chain uses TRBV7-2 with TRBJ2-3; D not certain. In germline, CDR1 is SGHTA, CDR2 FQGNSA. Trimming stripped 1 base from V and 0 bases from J, with 5 bases between. The CDR3 is 14 residues long. CDR3 residues: CASSLGHSTDTQYF. Here the CDR3 DNA reads TGTGCCAGCAGCTTAGGACACAGCACAGATACGCAGTATTTT.

The genes are TRBV2 and TRBJ2-1, with D perhaps assigned TRBD1 or TRBD2 (5 bases each). V lost 6 bases and J 2 bases, leaving 14 bases between the germline ends. Germline values: CDR1 SNHLY, CDR2 FYNNEI. This CDR3 is 15 amino acids long. The CDR3 DNA sequence: TGTGCCAGCAGAGTCGGGGCTAAGGCCTACAATGAGCAGTTCTTC. The encoded protein is CASRVGAKAYNEQFF.

This chain links TRBV10-3 with TRBJ2-2; 8 bases are a match to TRBD1. There are 16 residues in the CDR3. V shed 3 bases and J 4 bases; nucleotides not matched to a gene: 7. Germline-derived CDR1 and CDR2 are ENHRY and SYGVKD. Here the CDR3 reads CAISEGQGARTGELFF. The DNA for the CDR3 is TGTGCCATCAGTGAAGGGCAGGGGGCGCGCACCGGGGAGCTGTTTTTT.

The rearrangement joins TRBV7-3 to TRBJ1-1; D is undetermined. Trimming shortened V by 5 bases and J by 1 base, and 14 bases separated the two germline ends. This CDR3 is 15 amino acids long. CDR1 is SGHTA and CDR2 is FQGTGA in the germline V gene. The CDR3 sequence: CASSLGLLGNTEAFF. For the CDR3, the DNA is TGTGCCAGCAGCCTAGGGTTGTTGGGGAACACTGAAGCTTTCTTT.

The gene calls are TRBV7-3 and TRBJ2-1, with 11 nucleotides matching TRBD2. With 5 bases clipped from V and 8 bases from J, the junction kept 8 bases outside the gene matches. This CDR3 comprises 15 residues. Looked up from germline, CDR1 is SGHTA and CDR2 is FQGTGA. CDR3 sequence (DNA): TGTGCCAGCAGCCCCCGACTAGCGGGACGGTATGAGCAGTTCTTC. It codes for CASSPRLAGRYEQFF.